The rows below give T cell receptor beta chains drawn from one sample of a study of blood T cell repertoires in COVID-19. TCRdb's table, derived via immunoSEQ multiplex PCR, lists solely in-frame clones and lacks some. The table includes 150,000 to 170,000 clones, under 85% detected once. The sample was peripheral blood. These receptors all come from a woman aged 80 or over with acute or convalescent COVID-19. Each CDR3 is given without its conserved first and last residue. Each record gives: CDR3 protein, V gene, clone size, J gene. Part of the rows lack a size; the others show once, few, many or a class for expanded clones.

CDR3 protein: ASSLSGNYGYT
V gene: TRBV5-6
clone size: NA
J gene: TRBJ1-2

CDR3 protein: ASSSKGARLTEAF
V gene: TRBV7-8
clone size: few
J gene: TRBJ1-1

CDR3 protein: ASMSAHNSYNEQF
V gene: TRBV28
clone size: few
J gene: TRBJ2-1

CDR3 protein: ASSQGTANTGELF
V gene: TRBV6-2/TRBV6-3
clone size: NA
J gene: TRBJ2-2

CDR3 protein: ATSGQGANLNTEAF
V gene: TRBV2
clone size: once
J gene: TRBJ1-1

CDR3 protein: ATVSPAGGEQY
V gene: TRBV12-3/TRBV12-4
clone size: NA
J gene: TRBJ2-7

CDR3 protein: ASKSQGDQPQH
V gene: TRBV19
clone size: NA
J gene: TRBJ1-5

CDR3 protein: AWRGGSSPLH
V gene: TRBV30
clone size: NA
J gene: TRBJ1-6

CDR3 protein: SVIPGQANNEQF
V gene: TRBV29-1
clone size: NA
J gene: TRBJ2-1

CDR3 protein: ASSLKKQGSGGYT
V gene: TRBV7-2
clone size: NA
J gene: TRBJ1-2

CDR3 protein: SAQGNNQPQH
V gene: TRBV29-1
clone size: few
J gene: TRBJ1-5

CDR3 protein: ASSLITGEYGYT
V gene: TRBV5-1
clone size: NA
J gene: TRBJ1-2